The present T cell receptor (beta chain) was sequenced within a study of T cells in Graves' hyperthyroidism and ophthalmopathy. Ten or more counts support this clonotype. TCR beta CDR3 regions were amplified from RNA transcripts. The TCR CDR3 first-round RT-PCR relied on the HTBI primer set. TCRdb analysed the multiplex PCR reads with MiXCR anew, one entry per CDR3 protein. This table has around 340,000 distinct CDR3 sequences, 18% appearing once. The CDR3 has 13 residues. V was clipped by 5 bases and J by 7 bases; unmatched bases: 7. CDR1 SGHTA and CDR2 FQGNSA come from the germline V gene. Patients with ophthalmopathy all had a Clinical Activity Score of at least 3, a NOSPECS grade of at least 4 and duration under 3 months. For the diagnoses, clinical symptoms, serum thyroxine and TRAb, thyroid ultrasound and orbital computed tomography were used.

Sequencing input: blood. J is TRBJ2-7 and V is TRBV7-2, with 8 bases matching TRBD1. The source is a woman aged 40 to 50 with Graves' ophthalmopathy. The CDR3, as DNA: TGTGCCAGCAGCCGCACCGACAGGGGAGAGCAGTACTTC. This gives the protein CASSRTDRGEQYF. Looking up the rest from reference TRBV7-2 and TRBJ2-7 gives the full variable domain: GAGVSQSPSNKVTEKGKDVELRCDPISGHTALYWYRQSLGQGLEFLIYFQGNSAPDKSGLPSDRFSAERTGGSVSTLTIQRTQQEDSAVYLCASSRTDRGEQYFGPGTRLTVT.